The source of this TCR beta chain is a study of OX40 agonist ivuxolimab in advanced cancers. Germline lookup yields CDR1 SGHRS and CDR2 YFSETQ. This CDR3 is 15 amino acids long. Trimming pared 5 bases from V and 7 bases from J, leaving 19 bases between. Study findings and constraints: Clonal expansion among partial responders at 0.1-3.0 mg/kg ranked near the lowest. In the 0.1 to 3.0 mg/kg range, CD4+ and CD8+ blood T cells had expanded clonally by week 6.

On this clone: Its antigen is not known.

Method: immunoSEQ multiplex PCR; TCRdb's copy keeps in-frame clones and lacks some. Here the sample spans fewer than 100,000 clones, 85% to 90% being singletons. Source: CD4+ or CD8+ T cells sorted from blood, taken in a trial of the OX40 agonist ivuxolimab. This clonotype was obtained from an adult with an advanced solid tumor such as melanoma, head and neck, liver or kidney cancer. The rearrangement joins TRBV5-1 to TRBJ2-1, with a possible D match to TRBD2 (5 bases). CDR3 in amino acids: CASSYTRTPLNEQFF. In DNA form, the CDR3 reads TGCGCCAGCAGTTATACTAGAACTCCTTTGAATGAGCAGTTCTTC. Filled out from reference TRBV5-1 and TRBJ2-1, the complete variable domain reads KAGVTQTPRYLIKTRGQQVTLSCSPISGHRSVSWYQQTPGQGLQFLFEYFSETQRNKGNFPGRFSGRQFSNSRSEMNVSTLELGDSALYLCASSYTRTPLNEQFFGPGTRLTVL.